This entry concerns a single T cell receptor beta chain. A modified ARM-PCR protocol with three rounds of nested PCR amplified TCRbeta. TCRdb used MiXCR to reprocess the multiplex PCR reads, holding one entry per CDR3 protein. The data hold over 40,000 distinct CDR3 sequences, with more than 60% observed a single time. The sample originates from a study of tumor and adjacent non-tumor tissue in lung cancer. From germline, CDR1 is MNHNY and CDR2 SVGAGI (reference sequence). The CDR3 covers 15 residues. The ends were cut back, 6 bases at V and 6 bases at J, with 20 bases in the middle. RNA was extracted from bulk tissue without any cell sorting. More than 3 cm separated this lung sample from the edge of the tumor.

The clonotype comes from a middle-aged woman with non-small cell lung cancer. V is TRBV6-6 and J is TRBJ1-2; D perhaps matches TRBD1 (5 bases). Sequencing used distant non-tumor lung tissue. Here the CDR3 DNA reads TGTGCCAGCAGCACAACCTCACGGGGGACGGATGGCTACACCTTC. Protein sequence: CASSTTSRGTDGYTF.